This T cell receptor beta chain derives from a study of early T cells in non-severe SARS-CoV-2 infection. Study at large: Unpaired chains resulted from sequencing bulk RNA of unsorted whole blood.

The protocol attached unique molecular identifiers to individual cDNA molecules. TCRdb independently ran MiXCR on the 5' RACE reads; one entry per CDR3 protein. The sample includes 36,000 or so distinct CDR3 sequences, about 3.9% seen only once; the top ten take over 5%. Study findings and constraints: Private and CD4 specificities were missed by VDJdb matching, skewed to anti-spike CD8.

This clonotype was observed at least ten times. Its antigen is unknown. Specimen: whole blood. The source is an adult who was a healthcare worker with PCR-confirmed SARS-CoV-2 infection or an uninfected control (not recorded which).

CDR3 in amino acids: CASSPGSVKHGYTF. CDR3 nucleotides: TGTGCCAGCTCTCCCGGGTCGGTGAAACATGGCTACACCTTC. This chain connects TRBV18 to TRBJ1-2; D is unclear. This CDR3 is built from 14 residues. CDR1 is KGHSH, CDR2 LQKENI, per germline. V lost 6 bases and J 6 bases, leaving 17 bases between the germline ends.